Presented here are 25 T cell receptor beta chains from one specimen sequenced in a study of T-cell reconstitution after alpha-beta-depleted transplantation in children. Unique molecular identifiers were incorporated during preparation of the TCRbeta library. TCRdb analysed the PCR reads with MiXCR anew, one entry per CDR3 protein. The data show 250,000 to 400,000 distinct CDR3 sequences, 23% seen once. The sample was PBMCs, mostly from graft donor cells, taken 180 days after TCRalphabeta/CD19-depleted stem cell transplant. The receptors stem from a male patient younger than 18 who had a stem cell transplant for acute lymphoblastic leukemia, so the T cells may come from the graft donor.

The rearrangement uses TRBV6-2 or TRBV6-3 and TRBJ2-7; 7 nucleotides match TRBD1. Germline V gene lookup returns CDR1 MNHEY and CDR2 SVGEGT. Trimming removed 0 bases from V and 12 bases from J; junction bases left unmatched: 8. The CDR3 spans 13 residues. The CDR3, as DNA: TGTGCCAGCAGTTACTCGGGTCACAGGGGCTCGTACTTC. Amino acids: CASSYSGHRGSYF.

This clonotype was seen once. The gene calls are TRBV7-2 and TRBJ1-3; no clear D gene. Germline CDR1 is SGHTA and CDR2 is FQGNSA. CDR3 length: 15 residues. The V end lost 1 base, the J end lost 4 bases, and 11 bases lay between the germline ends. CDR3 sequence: CASSLGIQNGNTIYF. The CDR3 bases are TGTGCCAGCAGCTTAGGAATTCAAAACGGAAACACCATATATTTT.

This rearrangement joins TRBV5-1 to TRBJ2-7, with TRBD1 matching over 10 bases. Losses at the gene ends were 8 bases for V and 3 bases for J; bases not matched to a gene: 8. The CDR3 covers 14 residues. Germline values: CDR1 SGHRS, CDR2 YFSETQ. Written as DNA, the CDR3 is TGCGCCAGTACCCGACAGGGGGCTTTCTACGAGCAGTACTTC. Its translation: CASTRQGAFYEQYF.

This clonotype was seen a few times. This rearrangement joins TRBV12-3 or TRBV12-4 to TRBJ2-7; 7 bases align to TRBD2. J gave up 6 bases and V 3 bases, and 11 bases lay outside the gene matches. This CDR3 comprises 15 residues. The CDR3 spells CASSLGGSLRREQYF. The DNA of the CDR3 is TGTGCCAGCAGTTTGGGCGGGAGTCTTCGCCGCGAGCAGTACTTC.

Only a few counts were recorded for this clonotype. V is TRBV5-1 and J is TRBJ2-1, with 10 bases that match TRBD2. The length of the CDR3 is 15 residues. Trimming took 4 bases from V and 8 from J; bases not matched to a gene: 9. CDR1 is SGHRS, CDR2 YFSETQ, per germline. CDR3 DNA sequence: TGCGCCAGCAGCGCTTCTAGCGGGAGAGGGCATGAGCAGTTCTTC. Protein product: CASSASSGRGHEQFF.

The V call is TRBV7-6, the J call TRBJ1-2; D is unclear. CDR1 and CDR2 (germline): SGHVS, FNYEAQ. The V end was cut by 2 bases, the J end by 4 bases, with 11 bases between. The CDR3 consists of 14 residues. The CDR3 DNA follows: TGTGCCAGCAGCTTAAAGGGTGGGCTCTATGGCTACACCTTC. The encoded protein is CASSLKGGLYGYTF.

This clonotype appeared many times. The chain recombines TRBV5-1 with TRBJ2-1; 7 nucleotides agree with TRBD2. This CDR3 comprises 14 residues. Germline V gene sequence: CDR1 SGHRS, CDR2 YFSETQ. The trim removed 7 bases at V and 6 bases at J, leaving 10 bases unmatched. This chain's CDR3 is CASSRRPGGNEQFF. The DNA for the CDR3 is TGCGCCAGCTCACGGAGGCCGGGAGGCAATGAGCAGTTCTTC.

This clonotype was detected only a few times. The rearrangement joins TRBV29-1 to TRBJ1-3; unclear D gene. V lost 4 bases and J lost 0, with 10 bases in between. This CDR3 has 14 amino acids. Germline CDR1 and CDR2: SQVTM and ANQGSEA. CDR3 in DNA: TGCAGCGTTGCATCCGGGCCCTCTGGAAACACCATATATTTT. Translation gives CSVASGPSGNTIYF.

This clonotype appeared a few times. Here the CDR3 reads CASSYQPTLNTGELFF. The CDR3 region has the DNA TGTGCCAGCAGTTACCAGCCTACCCTTAACACCGGGGAGCTGTTTTTT. The rearrangement uses TRBV6-5 and TRBJ2-2; no firm D call. The germline gives CDR1 MNHEY, CDR2 SVGAGI. CDR3 size: 16 residues. Deletions cut 2 bases from V and 2 bases from J, with 12 bases between.

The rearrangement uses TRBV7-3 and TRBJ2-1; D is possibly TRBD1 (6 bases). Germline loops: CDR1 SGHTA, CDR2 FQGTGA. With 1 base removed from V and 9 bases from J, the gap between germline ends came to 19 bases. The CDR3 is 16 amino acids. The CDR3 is CASSLRPSQGGGEQFF. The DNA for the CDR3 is TGTGCCAGCAGCTTAAGGCCTTCACAGGGTGGAGGTGAGCAGTTCTTC.

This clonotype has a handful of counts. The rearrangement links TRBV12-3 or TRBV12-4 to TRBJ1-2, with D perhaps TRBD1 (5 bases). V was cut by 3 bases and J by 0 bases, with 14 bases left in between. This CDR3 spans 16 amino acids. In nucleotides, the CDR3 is TGTGCCAGCAGTTTCCCAAGGGGCCAGCCTAACTATGGCTACACCTTC. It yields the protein CASSFPRGQPNYGYTF.

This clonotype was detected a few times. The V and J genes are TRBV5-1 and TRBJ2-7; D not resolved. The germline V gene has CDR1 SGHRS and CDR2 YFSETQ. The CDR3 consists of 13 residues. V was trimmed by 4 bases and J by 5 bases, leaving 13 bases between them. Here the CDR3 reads CASSPLGFNEQYF. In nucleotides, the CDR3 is TGCGCCAGCAGCCCCCTGGGGTTCAACGAGCAGTACTTC.

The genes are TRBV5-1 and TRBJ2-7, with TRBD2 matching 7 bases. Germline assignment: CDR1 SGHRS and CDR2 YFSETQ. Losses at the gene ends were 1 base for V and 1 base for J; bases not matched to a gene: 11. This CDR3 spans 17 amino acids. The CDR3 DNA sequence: TGCGCCAGCAGCTTGTCCCTATTGCGGGAGAGGTCCTACGAGCAGTACTTC. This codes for CASSLSLLRERSYEQYF.

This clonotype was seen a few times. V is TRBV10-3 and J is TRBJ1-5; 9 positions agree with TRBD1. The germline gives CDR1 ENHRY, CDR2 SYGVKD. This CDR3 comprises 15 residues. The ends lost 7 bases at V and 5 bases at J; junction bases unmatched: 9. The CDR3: CAIKGTGRGDQPQHF. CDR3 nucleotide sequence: TGTGCCATCAAGGGGACAGGGAGAGGCGATCAGCCCCAGCATTTT.

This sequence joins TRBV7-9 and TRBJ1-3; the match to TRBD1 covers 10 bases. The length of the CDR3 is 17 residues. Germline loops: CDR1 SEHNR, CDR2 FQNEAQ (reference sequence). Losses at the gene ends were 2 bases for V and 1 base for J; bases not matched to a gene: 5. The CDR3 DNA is TGTGCCAGCAGCTTAAAGGAGGGACAGGGGTCTGGAAACACCATATATTTT. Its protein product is CASSLKEGQGSGNTIYF.

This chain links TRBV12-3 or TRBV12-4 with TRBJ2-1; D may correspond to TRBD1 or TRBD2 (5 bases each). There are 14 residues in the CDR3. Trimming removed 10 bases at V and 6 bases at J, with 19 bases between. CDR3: CATSGQVAFNEQFF. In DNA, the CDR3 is TGTGCCACCTCGGGGCAGGTGGCTTTCAATGAGCAGTTCTTC.

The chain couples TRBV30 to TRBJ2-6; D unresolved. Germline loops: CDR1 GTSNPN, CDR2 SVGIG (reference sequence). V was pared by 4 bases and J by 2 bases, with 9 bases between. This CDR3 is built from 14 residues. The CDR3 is CAWTHGTGANVLTF. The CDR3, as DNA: TGTGCCTGGACCCATGGCACTGGGGCCAACGTCCTGACTTTC.

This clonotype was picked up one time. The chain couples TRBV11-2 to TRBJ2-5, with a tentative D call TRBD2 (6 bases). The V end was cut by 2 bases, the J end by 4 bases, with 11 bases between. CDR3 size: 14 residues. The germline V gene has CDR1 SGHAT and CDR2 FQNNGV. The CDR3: CASSLFGSRETQYF. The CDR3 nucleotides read TGTGCCAGCAGCTTATTCGGGAGTCGAGAGACCCAGTACTTC.

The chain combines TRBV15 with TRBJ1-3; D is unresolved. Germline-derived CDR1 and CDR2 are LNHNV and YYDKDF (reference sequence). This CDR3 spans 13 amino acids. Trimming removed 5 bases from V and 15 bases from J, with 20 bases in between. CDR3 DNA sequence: TGTGCCACCAGCCCAAATTCCATGCTTCCTTCATATTTT. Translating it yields CATSPNSMLPSYF.

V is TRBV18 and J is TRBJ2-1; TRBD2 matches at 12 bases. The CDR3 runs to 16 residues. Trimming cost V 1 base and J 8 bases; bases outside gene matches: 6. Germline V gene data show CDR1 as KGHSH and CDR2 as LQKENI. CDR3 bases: TGTGCCAGCTCACCACAAGGACTAGCGGGAAGCGATGAGCAGTTCTTC. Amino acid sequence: CASSPQGLAGSDEQFF.

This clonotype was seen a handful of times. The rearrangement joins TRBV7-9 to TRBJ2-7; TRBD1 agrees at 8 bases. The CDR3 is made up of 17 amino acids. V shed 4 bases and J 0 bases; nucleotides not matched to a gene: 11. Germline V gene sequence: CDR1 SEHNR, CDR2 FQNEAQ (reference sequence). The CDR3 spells CASSSGVTGALSYEQYF. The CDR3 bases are TGTGCCAGCAGCTCTGGGGTGACAGGGGCCCTCTCCTACGAGCAGTACTTC.

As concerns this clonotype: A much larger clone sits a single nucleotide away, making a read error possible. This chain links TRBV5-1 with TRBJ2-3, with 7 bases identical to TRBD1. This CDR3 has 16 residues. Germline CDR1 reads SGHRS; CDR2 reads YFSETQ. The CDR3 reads CTSSHLRGRGTDTQYF. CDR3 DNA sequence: TGCACCAGCAGCCATCTAAGGGGGCGCGGCACAGATACGCAGTATTTT.

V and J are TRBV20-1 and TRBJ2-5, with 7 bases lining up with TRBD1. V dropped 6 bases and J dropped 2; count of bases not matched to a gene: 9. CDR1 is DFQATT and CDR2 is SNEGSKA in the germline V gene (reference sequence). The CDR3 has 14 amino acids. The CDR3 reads CSAHRGRRQETQYF. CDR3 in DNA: TGCAGTGCCCACAGGGGACGGAGGCAAGAGACCCAGTACTTC.

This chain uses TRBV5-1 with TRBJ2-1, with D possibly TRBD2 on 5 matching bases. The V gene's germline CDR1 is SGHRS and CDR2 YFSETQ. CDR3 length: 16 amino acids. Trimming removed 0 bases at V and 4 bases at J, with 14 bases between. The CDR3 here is CASSLAPGIVYNEQFF. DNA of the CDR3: TGCGCCAGCAGCTTGGCGCCGGGGATAGTTTACAATGAGCAGTTCTTC.

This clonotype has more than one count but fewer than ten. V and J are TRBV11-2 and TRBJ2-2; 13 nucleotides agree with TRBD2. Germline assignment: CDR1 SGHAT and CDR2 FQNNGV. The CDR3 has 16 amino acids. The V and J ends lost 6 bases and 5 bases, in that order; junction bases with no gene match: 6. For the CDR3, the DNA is TGTGCCAGCAGTAGACTAGCGGGAGGTAGTACCGGGGAGCTGTTTTTT. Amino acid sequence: CASSRLAGGSTGELFF.